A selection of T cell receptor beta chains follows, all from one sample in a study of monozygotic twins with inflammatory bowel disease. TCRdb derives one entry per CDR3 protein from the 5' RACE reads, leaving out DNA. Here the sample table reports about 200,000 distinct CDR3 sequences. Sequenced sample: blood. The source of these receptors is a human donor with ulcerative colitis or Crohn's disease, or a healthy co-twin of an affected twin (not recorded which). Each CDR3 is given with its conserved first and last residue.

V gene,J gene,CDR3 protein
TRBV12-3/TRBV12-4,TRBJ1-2,CASMAFPLGYTF
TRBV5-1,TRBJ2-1,CASRSGTSGRLEQFF
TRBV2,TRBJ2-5,CASSHSTSYERETQYF
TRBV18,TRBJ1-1,CASSTGQGHTEAFF
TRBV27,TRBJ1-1,CASSSAGGEANTEAFF
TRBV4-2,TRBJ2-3,CASSQEDRARTQYF
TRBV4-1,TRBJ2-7,CASSQDPGAEQYF
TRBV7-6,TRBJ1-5,CASSPDGDGHQPQHF
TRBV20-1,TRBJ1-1,CSAIRGANTEAFF
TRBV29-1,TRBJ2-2,CSVEWRNTGELFF
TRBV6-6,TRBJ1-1,CASSYSRERAFF
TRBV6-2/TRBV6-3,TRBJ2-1,CASMGGLAGGPYNEQFF
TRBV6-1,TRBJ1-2,CASSEASAGHGYTF
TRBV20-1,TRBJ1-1,CSARDELAGGLWTEAFF
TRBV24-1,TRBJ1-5,CATSDLQGNQPQHF
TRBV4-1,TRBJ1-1,CASSQRQGWIVRPEAFF
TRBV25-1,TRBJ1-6,CASRSRDNSPLHF
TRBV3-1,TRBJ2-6,CASSQGWGQISGANVLTF
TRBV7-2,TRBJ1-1,CASSLVGPNEAFF
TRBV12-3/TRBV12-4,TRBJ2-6,CASSLGGTVSGANVLTF
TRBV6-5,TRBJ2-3,CASSYSPSGRAPDTQYF
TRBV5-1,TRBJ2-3,CASSVLSPGGISDTQYF
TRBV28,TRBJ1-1,CASSDRGWTEAFF
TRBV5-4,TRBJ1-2,CASSFWAGANYGYTF
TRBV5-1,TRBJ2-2,CASGGGQASANTGELFF
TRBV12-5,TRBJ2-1,CASGLAPSAEQFF
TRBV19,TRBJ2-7,CASSEGSGSYEQYF
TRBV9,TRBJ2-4,CASSVSMGGPNIQYF
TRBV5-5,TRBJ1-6,CASSGGFFDNSPLHF
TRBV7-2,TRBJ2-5,CASSSTSMGGETQYF
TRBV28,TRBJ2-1,CASYPAAGSTYNEQFF
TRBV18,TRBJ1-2,CASSPLAPTEGYAF
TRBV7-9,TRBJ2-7,CASSRTDTYEQYF
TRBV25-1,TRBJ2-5,CASTHEWGAGGQETQYF
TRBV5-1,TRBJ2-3,CASSLEAAGDTQYF
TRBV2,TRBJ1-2,CASGQGYGYTF
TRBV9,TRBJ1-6,CASSATTNSPLHF
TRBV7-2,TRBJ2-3,CASSPRLAGGSDTQYF
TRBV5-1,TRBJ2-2,CASSGVVTGELFF
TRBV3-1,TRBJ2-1,CASSITSGRQGEQFF
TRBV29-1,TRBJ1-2,CSVDENYGYTF
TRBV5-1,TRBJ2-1,CASSLGTAAGNEQFF
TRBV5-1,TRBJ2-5,CASSLGPTGGKETQYF
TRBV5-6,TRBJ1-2,CASSRGGTFGYTF
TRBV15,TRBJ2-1,CATNIFSESSYNEQFF
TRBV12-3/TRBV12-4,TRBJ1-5,CASSYRGVNQPQHF
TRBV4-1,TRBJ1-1,CASSQAGTYTEAFF
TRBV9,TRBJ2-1,CASSPSLPGLAGLSNEQFF